This T cell receptor beta chain was sequenced in a study of cytomegalovirus exposure and HLA in healthy donors. Looking at the study overall: Among the 350 to 400 donors who were genotyped, about 84% fell in the genetic ancestry cluster that is associated with self-reported Caucasian donors.

Germline CDR1 reads ENHRY; CDR2 reads SYGVKD. V lost 3 bases to trimming and J lost 2 bases; unmatched junction nucleotides: 7. CDR3 length equals 17 residues. Amplification used 60 Vbeta primers and 13 Jbeta primers. The method was immunoSEQ multiplex PCR; TCRdb's version includes in-frame clones alone and lacks a portion of them. This table holds roughly 120,000 clones, 74% found once. About this clone: Its target is unknown.

Findings and caveats of the study: Donors belonging to an Asian-associated ancestry cluster reportedly showed fewer N-insertions in productive TCRs than the approximately 670-donor mean, according to what a later analysis found.

The TCR comes from a woman between 50 and 59 years old in good health and CMV-seropositive. The rearrangement uses TRBV10-3 and TRBJ2-3, with TRBD2 identical over 11 bases. Material for sequencing was PBMCs. This CDR3 is CAISDRTSGHSTDTQYF. In DNA form, the CDR3 reads TGTGCCATCAGTGATAGGACTAGCGGGCATTCCACAGATACGCAGTATTTT.